Shown below are 24 T cell receptor beta chains from a single sample sequenced in a study of blood T cell repertoires in COVID-19. Produced via immunoSEQ multiplex PCR; TCRdb's table is partial and in-frame only. The sample consists of some 15,000 clones, roughly nine tenths of them appearing once. The sample was peripheral blood. The receptors were gathered from an older woman in a cohort sampled during active or convalescent COVID-19.

This rearrangement joins TRBV27 to TRBJ2-7; TRBD2 might be the D (5 bases). There are 16 residues in the CDR3. Germline CDR1 and CDR2: MNHEY and SMNVEV (reference sequence). The V gene lost 3 bases and the J gene lost 6 bases, with 21 bases spanning the gap. CDR3 DNA sequence: TGTGCCAGCAGTTTTTCCCGAGGTTCGGGGAGCTTCGAGCAGTACTTC. This sequence encodes CASSFSRGSGSFEQYF.

The rearrangement joins TRBV11-2 to TRBJ2-1, with TRBD2 identical over 13 bases. The CDR3 loop spans 18 amino acids. Germline trimming cut 2 bases from V and 9 bases from J; bases unmatched to any gene: 13. Germline assignment: CDR1 SGHAT and CDR2 FQNNGV. The CDR3 coding sequence is TGTGCCAGCAGCTTACTAACCCCTACTAGCGGGGGGGCGGGTGAGCAGTTCTTC. Protein: CASSLLTPTSGGAGEQFF.

The chain links TRBV10-1 to TRBJ2-1; 8 nucleotides match TRBD2. V gave up 5 bases and J gave up 5 bases; unmatched junction bases: 5. The germline V gene has CDR1 WNHNN and CDR2 SYGVQD (reference sequence). This CDR3 comprises 14 residues. CDR3 region: CASSKSGGNNEQFF. The CDR3, as DNA: TGCGCCAGCAGTAAAAGCGGGGGAAACAATGAGCAGTTCTTC.

This sequence joins TRBV3-1 (or the pseudogene TRBV3-2) and TRBJ1-5; D is perhaps TRBD1 (5 bases). The CDR3 covers 12 residues. Per germline, CDR1 LGHDT and CDR2 YNNKEL (reference sequence). The DNA of the CDR3 is TGTGCAGCAGGGAACTACGGTCAGCCCCAGCATTTT. Its translation: CAAGNYGQPQHF.

This sequence joins TRBV7-8 and TRBJ2-7, with TRBD1 matching over 10 bases. There are 14 residues in the CDR3. V lost 5 bases to trimming and J lost 6 bases; unmatched junction nucleotides: 7. Germline V CDR1 and CDR2: SGHVS, FQNEAQ. The CDR3 sequence: CASSIPGQGIEQYF. In DNA form, the CDR3 reads TGTGCCAGCAGCATACCGGGACAGGGGATCGAGCAGTACTTC. Complete variable domain (other parts from reference TRBV7-8 and TRBJ2-7): GAGVSQSPRYKVAKRGQDVALRCDPISGHVSLFWYQQALGQGPEFLTYFQNEAQLDKSGLPSDRFFAERPEGSVSTLKIQRTQQEDSAVYLCASSIPGQGIEQYFGPGTRLTVT.

The CDR3 DNA is TGTGCCAGTAGTAAGGACAGGGGAGGTACTGAAGCTTTCTTT. Protein product: CASSKDRGGTEAFF. J is TRBJ1-1 and V is TRBV19, with TRBD1 matching over 9 bases. CDR3 length: 14 residues. Trimming removed 4 bases from V and 5 bases from J; junction bases left unmatched: 5. Germline CDR1 and CDR2: LNHDA and SQIVND (reference sequence).

The rearrangement links TRBV5-1 to TRBJ1-5; no firm D call. The CDR3 spans 14 residues. The germline gives CDR1 SGHRS, CDR2 YFSETQ. V was trimmed by 4 bases and J by 2 bases, leaving 10 bases between them. Here the CDR3 reads CASSPSEGNQPQHF. The CDR3 bases are TGCGCCAGCAGCCCGTCAGAGGGCAATCAGCCCCAGCATTTT.

V usage is TRBV19 and J usage is TRBJ1-1, with TRBD1 as a possible D gene (6 bases). V gave up 5 bases and J gave up 8 bases, with 18 bases separating them. CDR3 length: 14 residues. Germline lookup yields CDR1 LNHDA and CDR2 SQIVND (reference sequence). This CDR3 is CASSRDRGIGEAFF. In DNA, the CDR3 is TGTGCCAGTAGTCGAGATAGGGGGATCGGGGAAGCTTTCTTT.

This chain joins TRBV18 and TRBJ1-6; 8 bases are shared with TRBD1. This CDR3 spans 15 amino acids. Germline V gene sequence: CDR1 KGHSH, CDR2 LQKENI. V lost 3 bases and J lost 9; bases outside the gene matches: 7. CDR3: CASSPGQGGRSPLHF. The CDR3 nucleotides are TGTGCCAGCTCACCCGGACAGGGCGGGCGTTCACCCCTCCACTTT. The complete variable domain, with remaining parts taken from reference TRBV18 and TRBJ1-6, reads NAGVMQNPRHLVRRRGQEARLRCSPMKGHSHVYWYRQLPEEGLKFMVYLQKENIIDESGMPKERFSAEFPKEGPSILRIQQVVRGDSAAYFCASSPGQGGRSPLHFGNGTRLTVT.

The sample holds a few counts of this clone. V gene TRBV29-1 combines with J gene TRBJ2-4, with a possible D match to TRBD2 (6 bases). From germline, CDR1 is SQVTM and CDR2 ANQGSEA. V lost 4 bases to trimming and J lost 1 base, with 11 bases between them. The CDR3 consists of 14 residues. The CDR3 here is CSVGGGTAKNIQYF. The CDR3 region has the DNA TGCAGCGTTGGAGGAGGGACGGCCAAAAACATTCAGTACTTC.

The chain has TRBV3-1 (or the pseudogene TRBV3-2) and TRBJ2-1; TRBD1 might be the D (6 bases). The germline V and J ends were trimmed by 10 bases and 8 bases, with 12 bases remaining between them. CDR1 and CDR2 from the germline V gene are LGHDT and YNNKEL (reference sequence). This CDR3 region has 11 residues. CDR3 loop: CATGQWYEQFF. DNA of the CDR3: TGTGCCACTGGACAGTGGTATGAGCAGTTCTTC.

This clone was seen once. In DNA form, the CDR3 reads TGTGCCAGCAGCCCAACCGGTGGGGACAGGGTTAATTTTTATAGCAATCAGCCCCAGCATTTT. Protein product: CASSPTGGDRVNFYSNQPQHF. V and J are TRBV6-6 and TRBJ1-5, with 9 positions matching TRBD1. Germline values: CDR1 MNHNY, CDR2 SVGAGI (reference sequence). The CDR3 is made up of 21 amino acids. V lost 6 bases and J lost 0; bases outside the gene matches: 21.

The rearrangement uses TRBV5-1 and TRBJ1-1; TRBD1 aligns across 9 bases. The J segment lost 3 bases and the V segment lost 4 bases, leaving 1 base of the junction unmatched. The V gene's germline CDR1 is SGHRS and CDR2 YFSETQ. This CDR3 has 13 amino acids. The CDR3 sequence: CASSGDRDTEAFF. The CDR3 DNA reads TGCGCCAGCAGCGGGGACAGGGACACTGAAGCTTTCTTT.

This chain connects TRBV27 to TRBJ1-2; no definite D call. V shed 6 bases and J shed 4 bases, with 12 bases lying between them. The CDR3 runs to 13 residues. Germline lookup yields CDR1 MNHEY and CDR2 SMNVEV (reference sequence). The CDR3 nucleotides read TGTGCCAGCAGCCGTAGTGAGGGCTATGGCTACACCTTC. The encoded protein is CASSRSEGYGYTF.

The chain employs TRBV6-2 or TRBV6-3 and TRBJ2-1, with TRBD2 identical over 7 bases. Trimming took 4 bases from V and 0 from J; bases not matched to a gene: 6. This CDR3 region has 16 residues. The germline gives CDR1 MNHEY, CDR2 SVGEGT. CDR3 coding DNA: TGTGCCAGCAGTTTTTTGGGCGGGAGCTCCTACAATGAGCAGTTCTTC. Encoded protein: CASSFLGGSSYNEQFF.

The chain carries TRBV29-1 and TRBJ1-2, with D maybe TRBD1 (5 bases). Trimming stripped 1 base from V and 6 bases from J, with 18 bases between. Germline-derived CDR1 and CDR2 are SQVTM and ANQGSEA. The CDR3 runs to 15 residues. The CDR3: CSVEVNLGAWNGYTF. In nucleotides, the CDR3 is TGCAGCGTTGAAGTGAACCTTGGGGCATGGAATGGCTACACCTTC.

The chain joins TRBV5-1 to TRBJ2-5, with 13 bases lining up with TRBD2. The germline V gene has CDR1 SGHRS and CDR2 YFSETQ. This CDR3 contains 16 residues. The junction had 7 bases not matched to a gene; V was cut back by 3 bases and J by 5 bases. The CDR3 spells CASSSGLAGRRETQYF. CDR3 in DNA: TGCGCCAGCAGCTCGGGACTAGCGGGGCGACGGGAGACCCAGTACTTC.

The chain is built from TRBV4-3 and TRBJ2-7; 9 bases map to TRBD2. Germline trimming cut 4 bases from V and 5 bases from J; bases unmatched to any gene: 3. This CDR3 comprises 13 residues. Germline loops: CDR1 LGHNA, CDR2 YSLEER. In DNA form, the CDR3 reads TGCGCCAGCAGCCCGGGACTAGCCGACGAGCAGTACTTC. Its protein is CASSPGLADEQYF.

The chain joins TRBV28 to TRBJ2-1; 7 bases fit TRBD1. CDR3 size: 15 residues. With 5 bases clipped from V and 3 bases from J, the junction kept 7 bases outside the gene matches. Germline CDR1 is MDHEN and CDR2 is SYDVKM. The CDR3 region has the DNA TGTGCCAGCAGTCTCCGGGACAGCCTCTACAATGAGCAGTTCTTC. This encodes CASSLRDSLYNEQFF.

The gene calls are TRBV9 and TRBJ2-6, with TRBD1 matching 10 bases. The CDR3 is made up of 20 amino acids. The trim removed 4 bases at V and 0 bases at J, leaving 13 bases unmatched. Germline values: CDR1 SGDLS, CDR2 YYNGEE. This CDR3 reads CASSPGQGPSLYSGANVLTF. The DNA for the CDR3 is TGTGCCAGCAGCCCGGGACAGGGGCCCTCTCTATACTCTGGGGCCAACGTCCTGACTTTC.

The genes are TRBV7-8 and TRBJ2-5, with D unresolved. CDR3 length equals 14 residues. Trimming cost V 5 bases and J 2 bases, with 12 bases left between them. Germline V gene lookup returns CDR1 SGHVS and CDR2 FQNEAQ. The CDR3 DNA is TGTGCCAGCAGCCCGAGACACCTACAAGAGACCCAGTACTTC. Protein: CASSPRHLQETQYF.

The V and J genes are TRBV4-3 and TRBJ2-5; D gene unclear. The CDR3 is 14 residues long. Trimming left V 2 bases short and J 4 bases short, with 11 bases between. Germline V lookup: CDR1 LGHNA, CDR2 YSLEER. This CDR3 is CASSQLVKRETQYF. DNA for the CDR3: TGCGCCAGCAGCCAACTAGTAAAACGAGAGACCCAGTACTTC.

The chain combines TRBV7-2 with TRBJ1-2, with 8 bases matching TRBD1. Germline V lookup: CDR1 SGHTA, CDR2 FQGNSA. J gave up 1 base and V 3 bases, and 4 bases lay outside the gene matches. The CDR3 totals 15 residues. CDR3 nucleotide sequence: TGTGCCAGCAGCTTTCGGACAGGGCTTAACTATGGCTACACCTTC. Translation gives CASSFRTGLNYGYTF.

The rearrangement uses TRBV28 and TRBJ1-4; the D gene is possibly TRBD1 (5 bases). The CDR3 spans 13 residues. V lost 4 bases to trimming and J lost 8 bases, with 11 bases between them. Germline lookup yields CDR1 MDHEN and CDR2 SYDVKM. CDR3: CASSSGLREKLFF. The CDR3, as DNA: TGTGCCAGCAGTTCAGGGCTCCGAGAAAAACTGTTTTTT.